Listed here are 18 T cell receptor beta chains from one sample, sequenced in a study of CD8+CD57+ T cells in acquired aplastic anemia. Genomic DNA provided the template from which TCR beta VDJ and CDR3 profiles were obtained. TCRdb passed the reads through MiXCR, listing each CDR3 protein once. Here the sample spans 150,000 to 160,000 distinct CDR3 sequences, about 50% being singletons. Sequenced patients had shown CD8+CD57+ cell expansion by flow cytometry. Sequences were obtained from sorted CD4+, CD8+, or CD8+CD57+ T cells (not recorded which) from PBMCs. These receptors all stem from a human donor with aplastic anemia.

The chain employs TRBV12-3 or TRBV12-4 and TRBJ2-3, with 8 bases matching TRBD2. J was trimmed by 2 bases and V by 6 bases; bases with no gene match: 4. The CDR3 has 14 amino acids. The CDR3 DNA follows: TGTGCCAGCAGCAAACTAGCGGCCACAGATACGCAGTATTTT. It codes for CASSKLAATDTQYF.

This chain joins TRBV9 and TRBJ2-7, with 7 bases matching TRBD2. The germline gives CDR1 SGDLS, CDR2 YYNGEE. The CDR3 sequence is 18 residues long. V lost 0 bases and J lost 0; bases outside the gene matches: 12. For the CDR3, the DNA is TGTGCCAGCAGCGTAGACGGCGGGGGAGGTCTCAGCTCCTACGAGCAGTACTTC. Its translation: CASSVDGGGGLSSYEQYF.

The chain links TRBV5-6 to TRBJ2-1; possibly TRBD2 for D (6 bases). The V end lost 3 bases, the J end lost 5 bases, and 24 bases lay between the germline ends. Germline CDR1 reads SGHDT; CDR2 reads YYEEEE. CDR3 length equals 18 residues. The CDR3 loop is CASSSSPFMAGINNEQFF. In DNA, the CDR3 is TGTGCCAGCAGCTCCAGCCCATTTATGGCGGGGATAAACAATGAGCAGTTCTTC.

This clonotype was seen just once. The chain joins TRBV7-9 to TRBJ2-1; D ambiguous. V was cut by 6 bases and J by 7 bases, with 10 bases left in between. The CDR3 is 12 amino acids. Germline CDR1 SEHNR, CDR2 FQNEAQ (reference sequence). The DNA for the CDR3 is TGTGCCAGCAGTTGGAGCGCGAATGAGCAGTTCTTC. It codes for CASSWSANEQFF.

Ten or more counts support this clonotype. This chain connects TRBV10-2 to TRBJ1-2; D possibly corresponds to TRBD1 (5 bases). Germline CDR1 and CDR2: WSHSY and SAAADI. The V end was cut by 7 bases, the J end by 0 bases, with 24 bases between. This CDR3 has 18 amino acids. As DNA, the CDR3 is TGCGCCAGCAAATCCACTCCCGGGACCCTTGAGACTAACTATGGCTACACCTTC. This translates into CASKSTPGTLETNYGYTF.

The count of this clonotype is one. J is TRBJ2-7 and V is TRBV7-3, with D tentatively TRBD1 or TRBD2 (5 bases each). The V end was cut by 4 bases, the J end by 2 bases, with 15 bases between. The CDR3 contains 15 residues. Germline V gene data show CDR1 as SGHTA and CDR2 as FQGTGA. The CDR3, as DNA: TGTGCCAGCAGCTCCCCCCGGGACCGAGCCTACGAGCAGTACTTC. Translation: CASSSPRDRAYEQYF.

A remark on this clonotype: A read error is likely, as this CDR3 ends without the conserved phenylalanine or tryptophan. CDR3 amino acids: CASAETSSPLHL. The DNA of the CDR3 is TGTGCCAGCGCCGAGACTAGTTCACCCCTCCACCTT. This chain uses TRBV7-9 with TRBJ1-6; D unresolved. The germline V and J ends were trimmed by 8 bases and 9 bases, with 11 bases remaining between them. Germline V gene lookup returns CDR1 SEHNR and CDR2 FQNEAQ (reference sequence). The CDR3 extends over 12 amino acids.

The chain employs TRBV11-2 and TRBJ1-6; perhaps TRBD1 as D (5 bases). The length of the CDR3 is 17 residues. Looked up from germline, CDR1 is SGHAT and CDR2 is FQNNGV. Trimming cost V 5 bases and J 7 bases, with 21 bases left between them. The CDR3 loop is CASSIHPRGPKNSPLHF. CDR3 DNA: TGTGCCAGCAGCATTCATCCGAGGGGCCCAAAGAATTCACCCCTCCACTTT.

This clonotype was counted ten times or more. This chain links TRBV6-1 with TRBJ2-7, with D tentatively TRBD1 or TRBD2 (7 bases each). V lost 2 bases and J 6 bases, leaving 17 bases between the germline ends. Germline V CDR1 and CDR2: MNHNS, SASEGT. This CDR3 region has 15 residues. The CDR3 nucleotides are TGTGCCAGCAGTGAAAGCGGGACAGAGGGGGGCGAGCAGTACTTC. It specifies CASSESGTEGGEQYF.

This clonotype was counted at least ten times. The rearrangement links TRBV7-9 to TRBJ2-3; the D gene is possibly TRBD1 (5 bases). V lost 2 bases to trimming and J lost 0 bases, with 6 bases between them. Germline CDR1 and CDR2: SEHNR and FQNEAQ (reference sequence). This CDR3 comprises 14 residues. The CDR3 is CASSLPGSTDTQYF. The CDR3 region has the DNA TGTGCCAGCAGCTTACCAGGGAGCACAGATACGCAGTATTTT.

This clonotype was counted at least ten times. The chain joins TRBV4-3 to TRBJ2-7, with TRBD2 matching 8 bases. J lost 4 bases, V lost 0 bases, and 8 bases had no gene match. The CDR3 consists of 16 residues. Germline-derived CDR1 and CDR2 are LGHNA and YSLEER. The CDR3 reads CASSQEVKAGGYEQYF. The CDR3 nucleotides read TGCGCCAGCAGCCAAGAAGTGAAGGCGGGGGGATACGAGCAGTACTTC.

This clonotype was found many times. The chain couples TRBV7-6 to TRBJ1-2, with 10 bases identical to TRBD1. The CDR3 loop spans 15 amino acids. Trimming cost V 1 base and J 3 bases; bases outside gene matches: 2. Germline-derived CDR1 and CDR2 are SGHVS and FNYEAQ. The CDR3 DNA sequence: TGTGCCAGCAGCTTAGGGGACAGGGGTGACTATGGCTACACCTTC. Translation gives CASSLGDRGDYGYTF.

V is TRBV24-1 and J is TRBJ1-5, with 8 bases lining up with TRBD1. V shed 3 bases, J shed 3 bases, and the junction held 6 bases outside the gene matches. Germline assignment: CDR1 KGHDR and CDR2 SFDVKD. The CDR3 runs 16 residues. CDR3 sequence: CATSDPTGDHNQPQHF. CDR3 nucleotide sequence: TGTGCCACCAGTGATCCGACAGGGGATCACAATCAGCCCCAGCATTTT.

This clonotype was counted only a few times. The genes are TRBV5-1 and TRBJ2-3; 7 bases map to TRBD1. This CDR3 is built from 16 residues. Germline CDR1 is SGHRS and CDR2 is YFSETQ. V lost 5 bases to trimming and J lost 3 bases; unmatched junction nucleotides: 12. The CDR3 sequence is CASSFARQGGTDTQYF. CDR3 nucleotide sequence: TGCGCCAGCAGTTTTGCCCGACAGGGTGGGACAGATACGCAGTATTTT.

This clonotype was picked up many times. The chain couples TRBV7-9 to TRBJ1-5; no clear D. From germline, CDR1 is SEHNR and CDR2 FQNEAQ (reference sequence). The CDR3 runs to 14 residues. V was cut by 0 bases and J by 3 bases, with 6 bases left in between. DNA of the CDR3: TGTGCCAGCAGCTTAGCAGGGCTCAATCAGCCCCAGCATTTT. This gives the protein CASSLAGLNQPQHF.

In DNA, the CDR3 is TGTGCCAGCATACAGGGATCGGCCGGGGAGCTGTTTTTT. It specifies CASIQGSAGELFF. The chain employs TRBV3-1 and TRBJ2-2; weak D call: TRBD1 (6 bases). This CDR3 region has 13 residues. Germline loops: CDR1 LGHDT, CDR2 YNNKEL (reference sequence). V dropped 7 bases and J dropped 6 bases, with 12 bases sitting between them.

Many counts were recorded for this clonotype. The chain has TRBV27 and TRBJ2-7, with TRBD1 matching over 8 bases. This CDR3 spans 14 amino acids. The V segment lost 5 bases and the J segment 0 bases; nucleotides outside the gene matches: 3. Germline CDR1 and CDR2: MNHEY and SMNVEV (reference sequence). The CDR3: CASSPTGASYEQYF. The CDR3 nucleotides read TGTGCCAGCAGTCCGACAGGGGCCTCCTACGAGCAGTACTTC.

This clonotype has a count of ten or more. The chain recombines TRBV7-3 with TRBJ2-5, with a possible D match to TRBD2 (7 bases). The CDR3 sequence is 14 residues long. The germline CDR1 and CDR2 sequences are SGHTA and FQGTGA. Trimming took off 4 bases at V and 5 bases at J, with 14 bases between the two ends. The CDR3 DNA reads as TGTGCCAGCAGCTCGGGGGGCCGAGGGGAGACCCAGTACTTC. This sequence encodes CASSSGGRGETQYF.